Listed here are 22 T cell receptor beta chains from one sample, sequenced in a study of T cells in Graves' hyperthyroidism and ophthalmopathy. TCR beta CDR3 regions were amplified from RNA. When the TCR CDR3 underwent first-round RT-PCR, the HTBI primer set was used. TCRdb re-called the multiplex PCR reads with MiXCR, one entry per CDR3 protein. The sample has 750,000 to 950,000 distinct CDR3 sequences, approximately 40% seen once. Sequencing used blood. The receptors here all came from a man between 18 and 35 years old with Graves' hyperthyroidism.

This clonotype was seen a handful of times. In DNA, the CDR3 is TGTGCCAGTACCCTGGGGGCTGACTATGGCTACACCTTC. Protein product: CASTLGADYGYTF. The genes are TRBV19 and TRBJ1-2, with a tentative D call TRBD1 (6 bases). The V end was cut by 7 bases, the J end by 3 bases, with 12 bases between. CDR3 length equals 13 residues. Germline CDR1 is LNHDA and CDR2 is SQIVND (reference sequence).

V usage is TRBV20-1 and J usage is TRBJ2-7; D remains unclear. V shed 2 bases and J shed 3 bases, with 17 bases lying between them. The CDR3 has 15 residues. CDR1 and CDR2 (germline): DFQATT, SNEGSKA (reference sequence). This CDR3 is CSARPISGSNYEQYF. CDR3 DNA sequence: TGCAGTGCTAGACCGATCTCCGGTTCAAACTACGAGCAGTACTTC.

This clonotype was found a few times. An end of the junction does not agree with germline; a read error may underlie this. The rearrangement uses TRBV10-3 and TRBJ2-7; D is uncertain. This CDR3 is 15 amino acids long. Germline values: CDR1 ENHRY, CDR2 SYGVKD. CDR3 loop: CASSSSEAALYEQYF. In DNA, the CDR3 is TGTGCCAGCAGTTCATCCGAGGCAGCACTCTACGAGCAGTACTTC.

This clonotype has only a few counts. The rearrangement uses TRBV7-9 and TRBJ1-3; D not certain. V was pared by 10 bases and J by 3 bases, with 7 bases between. CDR1 is SEHNR, CDR2 FQNEAQ, per germline (reference sequence). The CDR3 runs 11 residues. The CDR3 here is CANLDGNTIYF. The CDR3 bases are TGTGCCAACCTTGATGGAAACACCATATATTTT.

This clonotype has a count of ten or more. This sequence joins TRBV2 and TRBJ1-1, with no clear D. The CDR3 is made up of 13 amino acids. V was pared by 5 bases and J by 6 bases, with 13 bases between. Per germline, CDR1 SNHLY and CDR2 FYNNEI. CDR3 loop: CASSWAREAEAFF. The CDR3 nucleotides read TGTGCCAGCAGTTGGGCCCGGGAGGCTGAAGCTTTCTTT.

This clonotype was picked up many times. CDR3 nucleotides: TGTGCCAGCAGCCCGGACGGATTTAATCAGCCCCAGCATTTT. Protein sequence: CASSPDGFNQPQHF. The J gene is TRBJ1-5, the V gene TRBV12-3 or TRBV12-4; D call uncertain. V was pared by 6 bases and J by 4 bases, with 13 bases between. CDR3 length: 14 residues.

V is TRBV7-2 and J is TRBJ2-7; 11 bases are a match to TRBD1. In germline, CDR1 is SGHTA, CDR2 FQGNSA. The trim removed 6 bases at V and 6 bases at J, leaving 7 bases unmatched. The CDR3 sequence is 14 residues long. CDR3 loop: CASSTGTGGREQYF. Here the CDR3 DNA reads TGTGCCAGCAGTACAGGGACAGGGGGGCGCGAGCAGTACTTC.

The CDR3 reads CASSLRALGFNQPQHF. In DNA, the CDR3 is TGTGCCAGCAGTTTAAGGGCCCTGGGGTTCAATCAGCCCCAGCATTTT. The chain employs TRBV12-3 or TRBV12-4 and TRBJ1-5; D is ambiguous. V was cut by 2 bases and J by 3 bases, with 14 bases left in between. The CDR3 runs 16 residues.

A few counts support this clonotype. This chain joins TRBV5-1 and TRBJ1-1; no clear D gene. V was shortened by 1 base and J by 0 bases, with 7 bases between the two germline ends. The CDR3 is 14 amino acids. The germline V gene has CDR1 SGHRS and CDR2 YFSETQ. The CDR3 region has the DNA TGCGCCAGCAGCTTGTACCCCTTGAACACTGAAGCTTTCTTT. It codes for CASSLYPLNTEAFF.

This clonotype was detected many times. The chain carries TRBV12-3 or TRBV12-4 and TRBJ1-1, with TRBD1 as a possible D gene (5 bases). V was cut by 9 bases and J by 8 bases, with 13 bases left in between. The CDR3 extends over 11 amino acids. CDR3 nucleotides: TGTGCCAGTAGTACCGGGGCGGAAGCTTTCTTT. Its translation is CASSTGAEAFF.

This clonotype has at least ten counts. The chain combines TRBV10-3 with TRBJ2-7, with 9 positions matching TRBD1. V was clipped by 10 bases and J by 6 bases; unmatched bases: 4. In germline, CDR1 is ENHRY, CDR2 SYGVKD. The CDR3 sequence is 11 residues long. CDR3 residues: CATEQGAEQYF. CDR3 bases: TGTGCCACTGAACAGGGGGCCGAGCAGTACTTC.

This clonotype appeared many times. The chain has TRBV25-1 and TRBJ2-5; D is undetermined. V lost 4 bases, J lost 5 bases, and 14 bases lay in between. The CDR3 is 14 amino acids. Germline values: CDR1 MGHDK, CDR2 SYGVNS. The chain's CDR3 is CASSGGWGGETQYF. Here the CDR3 DNA reads TGTGCCAGCAGTGGGGGATGGGGTGGGGAGACCCAGTACTTC.

This clonotype came up many times. This chain links TRBV12-3 or TRBV12-4 with TRBJ1-1; 11 bases are a match to TRBD1. CDR3 length equals 13 residues. V lost 5 bases to trimming and J lost 10 bases; unmatched junction nucleotides: 6. The DNA for the CDR3 is TGTGCCAGCAGTCCCGGGACAGGGGGTAGAGCTTTCTTT. Protein product: CASSPGTGGRAFF.

The chain carries TRBV10-3 and TRBJ2-2, with 11 bases lining up with TRBD2. V trimming: 3 bases; J trimming: 6 bases; junction bases outside the gene matches: 0. The CDR3 sequence is 14 residues long. CDR1 is ENHRY, CDR2 SYGVKD, per germline. The CDR3 sequence: CAISELAGAGELFF. The CDR3 coding sequence is TGTGCCATCAGTGAACTAGCGGGAGCCGGGGAGCTGTTTTTT.

In its sample, this clonotype was seen a few times. The rearrangement links TRBV9 to TRBJ1-1; no clear D. The CDR3 runs 15 residues. Germline CDR1 is SGDLS and CDR2 is YYNGEE. The ends were cut back, 3 bases at V and 0 bases at J, with 12 bases in the middle. The DNA of the CDR3 is TGTGCCAGCAGCGCTTGGGAGTCCATGAACACTGAAGCTTTCTTT. As protein: CASSAWESMNTEAFF.

This clonotype came up a few times. The gene calls are TRBV4-3 and TRBJ1-5; D not resolved. CDR1 and CDR2 from the germline V gene are LGHNA and YSLEER. The CDR3 extends over 13 amino acids. Trimming stripped 0 bases from V and 3 bases from J, with 3 bases between. The CDR3 DNA reads TGCGCCAGCAGCCAAGAGACCAATCAGCCCCAGCATTTT. Translation: CASSQETNQPQHF.

The rearrangement links TRBV7-6 to TRBJ2-5, with D possibly being TRBD2 (5 bases). Near its end, the DNA agrees better with TRBJ2-1, so the J call may be wrong. This CDR3 contains 12 residues. Germline V gene data show CDR1 as SGHVS and CDR2 as FNYEAQ. The CDR3 bases are TGTGCCAGCAGCGCGAGAGGGAATGAGCAGTTCTTC. Protein sequence: CASSARGNEQFF.

V is TRBV25-1 and J is TRBJ2-2; possibly TRBD2 for D (5 bases). Germline values: CDR1 MGHDK, CDR2 SYGVNS. With 6 bases removed from V and 3 bases from J, the gap between germline ends came to 14 bases. The CDR3 extends over 15 amino acids. The CDR3 DNA sequence: TGTGCCAGCAGCGTTCGTTCCGGGGACACCGGGGAGCTGTTTTTT. It encodes CASSVRSGDTGELFF.

This clonotype appeared many times. The junction departs from germline at one end; a sequencing error may be responsible. The chain has TRBV25-1 and TRBJ1-1; 7 bases match TRBD1. The CDR3 spans 15 residues. Looked up from germline, CDR1 is MGHDK and CDR2 is SYGVNS. CDR3 bases: TGTGCCAGCTCTCTTTCGGGACAGTTGAACGCTGAAGCTTTCTTT. Translated, it gives CASSLSGQLNAEAFF.

This clonotype was picked up many times. The chain has TRBV5-1 and TRBJ2-2; D remains ambiguous. CDR1 is SGHRS and CDR2 is YFSETQ in the germline V gene. This CDR3 is built from 13 residues. Deletions cut 0 bases from V and 6 bases from J, with 6 bases between. CDR3 region: CASSLAVSGELFF. The CDR3 nucleotides are TGCGCCAGCAGCTTGGCAGTATCCGGGGAGCTGTTTTTT.

This clonotype has at least ten counts. CDR3 sequence reads: CASAWEGNTGELFF. CDR3 DNA sequence: TGTGCCAGCGCCTGGGAGGGCAACACCGGGGAGCTGTTTTTT. The chain links TRBV7-3 to TRBJ2-2; 7 nucleotides line up with TRBD2. The V gene's germline CDR1 is SGHTA and CDR2 FQGTGA. The V and J ends lost 8 bases and 2 bases, in that order; junction bases with no gene match: 5. The CDR3 is 14 amino acids. Variable domain in full (rest from reference TRBV7-3 and TRBJ2-2): GAGVSQTPSNKVTEKGKYVELRCDPISGHTALYWYRQSLGQGPEFLIYFQGTGAADDSGLPNDRFFAVRPEGSVSTLKIQRTERGDSAVYLCASAWEGNTGELFFGEGSRLTVL.

This clonotype showed up many times. In DNA form, the CDR3 reads TGTGCCAGCAGCGCCACGACAGGGAACACTGAAGCTTTCTTT. Translation gives CASSATTGNTEAFF. The V gene is TRBV7-9, the J gene TRBJ1-1, with D perhaps TRBD1 (6 bases). Germline V gene data show CDR1 as SEHNR and CDR2 as FQNEAQ (reference sequence). Deletions cut 5 bases from V and 1 base from J, with 11 bases between. The CDR3 length is 14 residues. The full variable domain, with the rest looked up from reference TRBV7-9 and TRBJ1-1, is DTGVSQNPRHKITKRGQNVTFRCDPISEHNRLYWYRQTLGQGPEFLTYFQNEAQLEKSRLLSDRFSAERPKGSFSTLEIQRTEQGDSAMYLCASSATTGNTEAFFGQGTRLTVV.